The present TCR beta chain was sequenced within a study of cytomegalovirus exposure and HLA in healthy donors. Study-level findings and limits: One later analysis reportedly identified an Asian-associated ancestry cluster that showed fewer N-insertions than the approximately 710-donor mean. The study recorded about 160 TCR beta chains that were cytomegalovirus-associated.

In regard to this clone: What it binds is unknown.

V was cut by 1 base and J by 2 bases, with 20 bases left in between. CDR3 length: 18 residues. Germline CDR1 MNHNS, CDR2 SASEGT. The PCR used 60 Vbeta and 13 Jbeta primers. Profiled with immunoSEQ multiplex PCR; TCRdb holds only in-frame clones, not every one. The sample totals 200,000 or so clones. The chain joins TRBV6-1 to TRBJ2-5; maybe TRBD1 (5 bases). What was sequenced was PBMCs. The TCR sequence derives from a boy between 10 and 17 years old in good health and CMV-seronegative. CDR3 protein: CASSEESVWRQTQETQYF. CDR3 nucleotide sequence: TGTGCCAGCAGTGAAGAATCAGTATGGAGACAGACACAAGAGACCCAGTACTTC.